This TCR beta chain derives from a study of cytomegalovirus exposure and HLA in healthy donors. General observations from the study: Presence/absence analysis assumed near-uniform sequencing depth across donors.

Turning to this clone: Antigen unknown.

PCR primers comprised 60 Vbeta and 13 Jbeta primers. Method: immunoSEQ multiplex PCR; TCRdb's copy keeps in-frame clones and lacks some. The table shows under 150,000 clones, with 78% occurring only once. V trimming: 4 bases; J trimming: 8 bases; junction bases outside the gene matches: 19. The germline CDR1 and CDR2 sequences are ENHRY and SYGVKD. This CDR3 contains 17 residues. This sequence joins TRBV10-3 and TRBJ1-2, with TRBD1 matching over 7 bases. Sequencing used PBMCs. The sequence was obtained from a woman aged 18-29 years in good health and CMV-seronegative. The CDR3 sequence: CAISVDRQGGFEGGYTF. Here the CDR3 DNA reads TGTGCCATCAGTGTTGATCGCCAGGGGGGCTTTGAAGGAGGCTACACCTTC.